These 20 T cell receptor beta chains came from one sample sequenced in a study of OX40 agonist ivuxolimab in advanced cancers. The library was made by the immunoSEQ multiplex PCR assay. Drawn from immuneACCESS, this table holds only the in-frame rearrangements with V and J called that TCRdb kept. Clones are partly lost; checked studies trace under half to an unresolved V gene and leave the rest unexplained. Across this sample there are some 40,000 clones, with approximately 80% seen only once. Under 45% of the sample belongs to the ten largest clones. The starting material was CD4+ or CD8+ T cells sorted from blood, obtained in a trial of the OX40 agonist ivuxolimab. The receptor source for this set is an adult with an advanced solid tumor such as melanoma, head and neck, liver or kidney cancer.

Comments on this clone: The same CDR3 is also encoded by other DNA sequences in this sample. J is TRBJ1-2 and V is TRBV6-1, with 10 bases that match TRBD1. This CDR3 comprises 13 residues. The V and J ends lost 4 bases and 5 bases, in that order; junction bases with no gene match: 1. CDR1 and CDR2 from the germline V gene are MNHNS and SASEGT. CDR3: CASSGTGGYGYTF. DNA of the CDR3: TGTGCCAGCAGTGGGACAGGGGGGTATGGCTACACCTTC.

This clone was observed a handful of times. The chain carries TRBV27 and TRBJ2-7; 11 nucleotides match TRBD2. V lost 10 bases, J lost 6 bases, and 11 bases stayed unmatched. In germline, CDR1 is MNHEY, CDR2 SMNVEV (reference sequence). This CDR3 has 14 residues. CDR3 protein: CANALLAGVFEQYF. The CDR3 DNA reads as TGTGCCAACGCCTTACTAGCGGGAGTCTTCGAGCAGTACTTC.

The genes are TRBV1 and TRBJ1-1; the D call TRBD1 from the table was never checked on the DNA. TRBV1 is described as a pseudogene. CDR3 length: 14 amino acids. Written as DNA, the CDR3 is TGCACCAGCAGCCCACAGGTTATGAGGACTGAAGCTTTCTTT. Translation: CTSSPQVMRTEAFF.

V is TRBV5-4 and J is TRBJ2-1; TRBD1 matches 8 bases. J gave up 0 bases and V 3 bases, and 2 bases lay outside the gene matches. The CDR3 has 15 residues. Germline-derived CDR1 and CDR2 are SGHNT and YYREEE (reference sequence). The DNA of the CDR3 is TGTGCCAGCAGCTCCGGACAGGGCTCCTACAATGAGCAGTTCTTC. Protein sequence: CASSSGQGSYNEQFF.

J is TRBJ2-3 and V is TRBV5-1; tentatively, D is TRBD2 (6 bases). This CDR3 comprises 15 residues. Per germline, CDR1 SGHRS and CDR2 YFSETQ. V lost 1 base and J lost 0, with 9 bases in between. The CDR3 is CASSLSGPSTDTQYF. The DNA for the CDR3 is TGCGCCAGCAGCTTGAGCGGGCCAAGCACAGATACGCAGTATTTT.

The CDR3 DNA sequence: TGTGCCAGCAGCTCCGGTAGGCACATGAACACTGAAGCTTTCTTT. Amino acids: CASSSGRHMNTEAFF. The chain links TRBV5-6 to TRBJ1-1; no reliable D call. The germline gives CDR1 SGHDT, CDR2 YYEEEE. CDR3 size: 15 residues. Trimming left V 3 bases short and J 0 bases short, with 12 bases between. Based on the CDR3 plus reference TRBV5-6 and TRBJ1-1, the full variable domain is DAGVTQSPTHLIKTRGQQVTLRCSPKSGHDTVSWYQQALGQGPQFIFQYYEEEERQRGNFPDRFSGHQFPNYSSELNVNALLLGDSALYLCASSSGRHMNTEAFFGQGTRLTVV.

The rearrangement links TRBV4-1 to TRBJ1-1, with D unclear. The CDR3 is 14 residues long. V was pared by 0 bases and J by 4 bases, with 9 bases between. Germline V lookup: CDR1 MGHRA, CDR2 YSYEKL. Here the CDR3 DNA reads TGCGCCAGCAGCCAAGATAACGCGTTCACTGAAGCTTTCTTT. Translation: CASSQDNAFTEAFF.

The CDR3 loop reads CASSPGRRETQYF. CDR3 nucleotide sequence: TGTGCCAGCAGCCCCGGTAGGAGAGAGACCCAGTACTTC. The chain employs TRBV14 and TRBJ2-5; D gene uncertain. Germline CDR1 reads SGHDN; CDR2 reads FVKESK. Trimming shortened V by 4 bases and J by 4 bases, and 10 bases separated the two germline ends. This CDR3 is built from 13 residues.

This clone was found once. The gene calls are TRBV7-6 and TRBJ1-6; perhaps TRBD1 as D (5 bases). The CDR3 consists of 16 residues. Trimming took 4 bases from V and 8 from J, leaving 18 bases between them. Looked up from germline, CDR1 is SGHVS and CDR2 is FNYEAQ. The CDR3 DNA reads as TGTGCCAGCAGCTCCCGGAAACCCGGGACCTATTCACCCCTCCACTTT. Its translation is CASSSRKPGTYSPLHF.

This chain joins TRBV4-1 and TRBJ1-5; D is ambiguous. The CDR3 totals 18 residues. Between the trimmed V and J ends, which lost 0 bases and 0 bases, there was a span of 15 bases. In germline, CDR1 is MGHRA, CDR2 YSYEKL. The CDR3 sequence: CASSQDLGEFYSNQPQHF. The CDR3 nucleotides read TGCGCCAGCAGCCAAGATCTTGGAGAGTTCTATAGCAATCAGCCCCAGCATTTT.

The J gene is TRBJ2-6, the V gene TRBV6-1; D is ambiguous. This CDR3 is 15 amino acids long. V shed 0 bases and J shed 3 bases, with 6 bases lying between them. Germline V lookup: CDR1 MNHNS, CDR2 SASEGT. The DNA for the CDR3 is TGTGCCAGCAGTGAAGCGAGTTATGGGGCCAACGTCCTGACTTTC. Protein: CASSEASYGANVLTF.

This chain joins TRBV9 and TRBJ1-4; weak D call: TRBD1 (6 bases). The CDR3 totals 15 residues. The ends were cut back, 2 bases at V and 8 bases at J, with 16 bases in the middle. Germline V CDR1 and CDR2: SGDLS, YYNGEE. The CDR3 nucleotides read TGTGCCAGCAGCGTTGGAATGACAGGAGGAGAAAAACTGTTTTTT. Amino acids: CASSVGMTGGEKLFF. The full variable domain, completed using reference TRBV9 and TRBJ1-4, is DSGVTQTPKHLITATGQRVTLRCSPRSGDLSVYWYQQSLDQGLQFLIQYYNGEERAKGNILERFSAQQFPDLHSELNLSSLELGDSALYFCASSVGMTGGEKLFFGSGTQLSVL.

The gene calls are TRBV9 and TRBJ2-7; perhaps D is TRBD1 or TRBD2 (5 bases each). Trimming took off 0 bases at V and 3 bases at J, with 16 bases between the two ends. Germline CDR1 is SGDLS and CDR2 is YYNGEE. This CDR3 has 16 residues. The CDR3 loop is CASSVDPGAAVYEQYF. CDR3 nucleotides: TGTGCCAGCAGCGTAGATCCCGGGGCCGCTGTCTACGAGCAGTACTTC. The full variable domain, its missing parts supplied by reference TRBV9 and TRBJ2-7, is DSGVTQTPKHLITATGQRVTLRCSPRSGDLSVYWYQQSLDQGLQFLIQYYNGEERAKGNILERFSAQQFPDLHSELNLSSLELGDSALYFCASSVDPGAAVYEQYFGPGTRLTVT.

This clone was recorded only once. Other DNA sequences from this sample encode an identical CDR3 as well. CDR3 DNA sequence: TGTGCCAGCAGTGAAGACAGGAACTATGGCTACACCTTC. It translates to CASSEDRNYGYTF. The chain couples TRBV2 to TRBJ1-2, with D perhaps matching TRBD1 (5 bases). The CDR3 contains 13 residues. Trimming removed 1 base from V and 2 bases from J, with 5 bases in between. Germline V gene data show CDR1 as SNHLY and CDR2 as FYNNEI.

DNA for the CDR3: TGTGCCAGCAGCTTTGAGACCCAGTACTTC. Translation gives CASSFETQYF. The chain recombines TRBV5-8 with TRBJ2-5; D gene uncertain. V was cut by 2 bases and J by 5 bases, with 1 base left in between. The CDR3 spans 10 residues. CDR1 is SGHTS and CDR2 is YDEGEE in the germline V gene.

This clone has only a few counts. The V and J genes are TRBV10-3 and TRBJ1-2, with D tentatively TRBD1 (5 bases). Trimming removed 0 bases from V and 5 bases from J, with 13 bases in between. CDR3 length: 15 amino acids. Germline V gene data show CDR1 as ENHRY and CDR2 as SYGVKD. Written as DNA, the CDR3 is TGTGCCATCAGTGAGTCCGTAGGGGAGGTATATGGCTACACCTTC. Its protein is CAISESVGEVYGYTF.

This CDR3 is CAVGGASYYGYTF. The CDR3 DNA reads as TGTGCCGTGGGGGGGGCAAGCTACTATGGCTACACCTTC. This chain links TRBV21-1 with TRBJ1-2. TRBV21-1 is recorded as a pseudogene. The CDR3 is made up of 13 amino acids.

The rearrangement joins TRBV10-3 to TRBJ2-5; 11 bases match TRBD2. The CDR3 is 16 residues long. CDR1 is ENHRY and CDR2 is SYGVKD in the germline V gene. V lost 8 bases and J lost 4; bases outside the gene matches: 12. The CDR3 region is CAISPTSGESVETQYF. The CDR3 region has the DNA TGTGCCATCTCCCCGACTAGCGGGGAATCGGTAGAGACCCAGTACTTC.

The chain carries TRBV28 and TRBJ2-5; 13 bases line up with TRBD2. Germline CDR1 reads MDHEN; CDR2 reads SYDVKM. The CDR3 extends over 15 amino acids. V shed 7 bases and J 3 bases; nucleotides not matched to a gene: 5. The CDR3 nucleotides are TGTGCCAGCAACAGGGGACTAGCGGGGAAAGAGACCCAGTACTTC. The encoded protein is CASNRGLAGKETQYF.

The rearrangement uses TRBV2 and TRBJ1-2; D gene uncertain. Germline values: CDR1 SNHLY, CDR2 FYNNEI. V lost 6 bases to trimming and J lost 6 bases, with 17 bases between them. The CDR3 totals 14 residues. The CDR3 DNA reads TGTGCCAGCAGCTCGCTCCAACCCTTGAATGGCTACACCTTC. This translates into CASSSLQPLNGYTF.